This T cell receptor (beta chain) was retrieved from a study of T cell repertoires in cytomegalovirus infection. At the level of the study: CMV infection plus the matching HLA type was flagged by public TCR beta signatures. Notes on the study in general: It was HLA-C-restricted CMV-specific TCR beta clonotypes that dominated the response ex vivo.

V gave up 8 bases and J gave up 6 bases, with 14 bases separating them. Germline loops: CDR1 MNHEY, CDR2 SVGEGT. The CDR3 spans 12 residues. Each CDR3 protein gets one entry after TCRdb re-called the reads with MiXCR. Of 480,000 or so distinct CDR3 sequences in the sample, 11% were seen once. Note on this clonotype: Its cognate antigen is unknown. A much larger clone is a single base away; this may be a read error.

This clonotype originated in a human donor in good health (CMV status not recorded). Some clones in this sample may be carry-over from other donors' samples. Sequenced material: PBMCs. The chain carries TRBV6-2 or TRBV6-3 and TRBJ2-7; D gene uncertain. The CDR3: CASLKPPCEQYF. In DNA form, the CDR3 reads TGTGCCAGCCTCAAACCCCCCTGCGAGCAGTACTTC.